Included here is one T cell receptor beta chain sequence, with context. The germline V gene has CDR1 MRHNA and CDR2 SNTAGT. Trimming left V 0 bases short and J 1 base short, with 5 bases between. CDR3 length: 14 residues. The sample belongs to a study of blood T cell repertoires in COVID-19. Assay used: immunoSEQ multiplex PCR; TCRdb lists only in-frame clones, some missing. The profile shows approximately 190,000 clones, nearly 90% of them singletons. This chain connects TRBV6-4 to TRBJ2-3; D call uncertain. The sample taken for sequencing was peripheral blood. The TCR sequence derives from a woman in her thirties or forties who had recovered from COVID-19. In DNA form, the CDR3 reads TGTGCCAGCAGTGACTCCGTTCGCACAGATACGCAGTATTTT. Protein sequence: CASSDSVRTDTQYF.